The 16 T cell receptor beta chains below come from one sample, sequenced in a study of blood T cell repertoires in COVID-19. This table comes from immunoSEQ multiplex PCR, and its TCRdb copy is limited to in-frame clones, with some not included. The sample has more than 200,000 clones, 75% to 95% seen once. Material for sequencing was PBMCs or T cells enriched from blood (not recorded which). These receptors were collected from a woman younger than 35 who had recovered from COVID-19.

The genes are TRBV5-4 and TRBJ2-7; D unclear. CDR3 length: 12 amino acids. Germline CDR1 and CDR2: SGHNT and YYREEE (reference sequence). V was trimmed by 4 bases and J by 9 bases, leaving 14 bases between them. The CDR3 spells CASSRPESGQYF. The CDR3 region has the DNA TGTGCCAGCAGCCGACCGGAGAGTGGGCAGTACTTC.

The V call is TRBV5-4, the J call TRBJ1-2; 7 bases match TRBD1. V trimming: 0 bases; J trimming: 4 bases; junction bases outside the gene matches: 3. The CDR3 is made up of 14 amino acids. From germline, CDR1 is SGHNT and CDR2 YYREEE (reference sequence). The CDR3 spells CASSLAGQLYGYTF. The CDR3 DNA reads as TGTGCCAGCAGCTTGGCGGGACAGCTCTATGGCTACACCTTC.

The V call is TRBV28, the J call TRBJ2-1, with a possible D match to TRBD2 (5 bases). The V and J ends lost 6 bases and 0 bases respectively, with 15 bases between them. Germline CDR1 and CDR2: MDHEN and SYDVKM. This CDR3 comprises 16 residues. The CDR3 DNA reads as TGTGCCAGCAGCCAGCAGCGGACCAGCTCCTACAATGAGCAGTTCTTC. Translating it yields CASSQQRTSSYNEQFF. The variable domain in full, completed from reference TRBV28 and TRBJ2-1, reads DVKVTQSSRYLVKRTGEKVFLECVQDMDHENMFWYRQDPGLGLRLIYFSYDVKMKEKGDIPEGYSVSREKKERFSLILESASTNQTSMYLCASSQQRTSSYNEQFFGPGTRLTVL.

The gene calls are TRBV7-2 and TRBJ2-7; D unresolved. The V end lost 4 bases, the J end lost 6 bases, and 13 bases lay between the germline ends. CDR3 length: 13 residues. The germline V gene has CDR1 SGHTA and CDR2 FQGNSA. The CDR3, as DNA: TGTGCCAGCAGCTCGAGTTCCCGTACCGAGCAGTACTTC. It specifies CASSSSSRTEQYF.

The J gene is TRBJ2-1, the V gene TRBV4-1, with D possibly TRBD1 on 6 matching bases. Per germline, CDR1 MGHRA and CDR2 YSYEKL. The length of the CDR3 is 17 residues. V was trimmed by 1 base and J by 0 bases, leaving 13 bases between them. The CDR3 here is CASSQAQRGGSYNEQFF. The CDR3 coding sequence is TGCGCCAGCAGCCAAGCTCAGCGAGGGGGCTCCTACAATGAGCAGTTCTTC.

V and J are TRBV12-5 and TRBJ2-1; 7 bases align to TRBD2. This CDR3 is built from 14 residues. Germline V gene data show CDR1 as LGHNT and CDR2 as FRNRAP. J gave up 2 bases and V 7 bases, and 5 bases lay outside the gene matches. CDR3 coding DNA: TGTGCTAGTGCTTCTAGCGGCCCCTACAATGAGCAGTTCTTC. Translating gives CASASSGPYNEQFF.

The J gene is TRBJ2-7, the V gene TRBV25-1; 10 bases are a match to TRBD2. The J segment lost 5 bases and the V segment lost 2 bases, leaving 6 bases of the junction unmatched. The CDR3 runs to 15 residues. Germline V gene data show CDR1 as MGHDK and CDR2 as SYGVNS. CDR3 sequence (DNA): TGTGCCAGCAGTGAACCCGGGACTAGCGATCACGAGCAGTACTTC. This translates into CASSEPGTSDHEQYF.

The V gene is TRBV5-8, the J gene TRBJ1-5, with 7 bases that match TRBD1. V gave up 4 bases and J gave up 2 bases; unmatched junction bases: 6. CDR3 length: 15 amino acids. Germline CDR1 reads SGHTS; CDR2 reads YDEGEE. The CDR3 loop is CASSPRTGGNQPQHF. The CDR3 nucleotides are TGTGCCAGCAGCCCCCGGACAGGAGGCAATCAGCCCCAGCATTTT.

The rearrangement joins TRBV4-1 to TRBJ1-1; maybe TRBD1 (6 bases). The CDR3 is 16 residues long. V dropped 4 bases and J dropped 2 bases, with 17 bases sitting between them. Germline V lookup: CDR1 MGHRA, CDR2 YSYEKL. The CDR3 loop is CASSPGQLWGNTEAFF. CDR3 DNA sequence: TGCGCCAGCAGCCCTGGACAGTTGTGGGGAAACACTGAAGCTTTCTTT.

This chain joins TRBV10-3 and TRBJ1-2; 8 bases are shared with TRBD1. V gave up 0 bases and J gave up 7 bases; unmatched junction bases: 13. Germline V gene data show CDR1 as ENHRY and CDR2 as SYGVKD. The CDR3 has 17 residues. The CDR3 reads CAISESTPRGRSGGYTF. The CDR3 nucleotides are TGTGCCATCAGTGAGTCGACCCCCAGGGGGCGTTCAGGTGGCTACACCTTC.

As concerns this clone: A read error may produce the germline difference seen at one junction end. The rearrangement uses TRBV5-6 and TRBJ1-2, with TRBD1 matching 7 bases. The germline V gene has CDR1 SGHDT and CDR2 YYEEEE. The CDR3 spans 15 residues. CDR3 protein: CASSLVRGVDYGYTF. The CDR3 region has the DNA TGTGCTAGCAGCTTGGTCAGGGGGGTAGACTATGGCTACACCTTC. Variable domain in full (rest from reference TRBV5-6 and TRBJ1-2): DAGVTQSPTHLIKTRGQQVTLRCSPKSGHDTVSWYQQALGQGPQFIFQYYEEEERQRGNFPDRFSGHQFPNYSSELNVNALLLGDSALYLCASSLVRGVDYGYTFGSGTRLTVV.

The chain uses TRBV2 and TRBJ1-2; D might be TRBD1 (6 bases). Per the germline V gene, CDR1 is SNHLY and CDR2 is FYNNEI. The CDR3 sequence is 15 residues long. V was pared by 0 bases and J by 4 bases, with 12 bases between. The CDR3 here is CASSEAQGLGYGYTF. In DNA, the CDR3 is TGTGCCAGCAGTGAAGCTCAGGGGCTGGGCTATGGCTACACCTTC.

J is TRBJ1-3 and V is TRBV28, with 8 bases matching TRBD1. The ends lost 6 bases at V and 4 bases at J; junction bases unmatched: 5. The germline gives CDR1 MDHEN, CDR2 SYDVKM. The length of the CDR3 is 14 residues. CDR3 nucleotide sequence: TGTGCCAGCAGGCAGGGGGCGAGGGGAAACACCATATATTTT. Its translation is CASRQGARGNTIYF.

This chain uses TRBV10-3 with TRBJ1-2, with D possibly TRBD1 on 6 matching bases. Trimming left V 2 bases short and J 5 bases short, with 6 bases between. This CDR3 has 12 amino acids. The germline CDR1 and CDR2 sequences are ENHRY and SYGVKD. The CDR3 nucleotides read TGTGCCATCAGTGAGAGGGGGTATGGCTACACCTTC. It specifies CAISERGYGYTF.

This CDR3 is CASSMADLDNEQFF. CDR3 in DNA: TGTGCCAGTAGTATGGCAGACTTGGACAATGAGCAGTTCTTC. The rearrangement joins TRBV19 to TRBJ2-1, with no clear D. Looked up from germline, CDR1 is LNHDA and CDR2 is SQIVND (reference sequence). The CDR3 loop spans 14 amino acids. Trimming removed 3 bases at V and 5 bases at J, with 11 bases between.

This clone came up once. V and J are TRBV3-1 (or the pseudogene TRBV3-2) and TRBJ1-1; TRBD1 aligns across 7 bases. The CDR3 length is 15 residues. Trimming cost V 3 bases and J 4 bases; bases outside gene matches: 8. Germline CDR1 is LGHDT and CDR2 is YNNKEL (reference sequence). CDR3 residues: CASSQDTGAFTEAFF. CDR3 bases: TGTGCCAGCAGCCAGGATACAGGGGCCTTCACTGAAGCTTTCTTT.